The rows below give T cell receptor beta chains drawn from one sample of a study of CD8 T cells in Susac syndrome. In TCRdb, the immunoSEQ multiplex PCR reads were re-called with MiXCR into one record per CDR3 protein. The sample shows about 300,000 distinct CDR3 sequences, 70% to 90% of them seen only once. Specimen: CD8+ T cells from PBMCs. These receptors originate from a human donor with multiple sclerosis. CDR3s include the opening cysteine and the closing phenylalanine or tryptophan. The order of the fields is D gene, V gene, CDR3 protein. The D gene is left open where the match is weak.

TRBD1	TRBV5-1	CASSLPPETGPNYGYTF
-	TRBV2	CASRSGSNEGYTF
-	TRBV10-2	CASSESLAVVQETQYF
-	TRBV12-3/TRBV12-4	CASSLAGTKETQYF
TRBD1	TRBV9	CASSVGDRADQPQHF
TRBD2	TRBV6-4	CASSRPGLAKWNEQFF
-	TRBV20-1	CSARDMAGEETQYF
TRBD1	TRBV19	CATATTGGWEPQHF
TRBD2	TRBV7-9	CASSFLSGLALNEQFF
-	TRBV30	CAWGHRLNTEAFF
-	TRBV15	CATSRGGSRGQETQYF
TRBD1	TRBV11-2	CASSSYRGQGNEQFF
-	TRBV13	CASSLPTEARTEAFF
-	TRBV14	CASSQVRVGTEAFF
TRBD2	TRBV11-2	CASAGGGRAYEQYF
-	TRBV6-4	CASSEDENGNTEAFF
-	TRBV6-5	CASSYSGRQGRLGANVLTF
TRBD1	TRBV2	CASPAGQGPDEQFF
-	TRBV28	CASSRSLFYNEQFF
-	TRBV7-3	CASSWDSRGGYTF
-	TRBV10-3	CAISEGGRTEAFF
-	TRBV7-9	CASSLEGKSTDTQYF
-	TRBV19	CASSISPGGNYGYTF
-	TRBV20-1	CSARDLMVNTEAFF
-	TRBV24-1	CATSDPDTETDTQYF
TRBD1	TRBV28	CASSWATGLDEQYF
-	TRBV5-8	CASSLGGTRSGEQYF
-	TRBV6-5	CASSWEGNTEAFF
TRBD2	TRBV27	CASPGTSGIYEQFF
TRBD1	TRBV10-3	CAISDRDYSYEQYF
TRBD2	TRBV7-9	CASSWLGTSADNEQFF
-	TRBV4-1	CASSQDWGILYEQYF
-	TRBV18	CASSPGTPPYEQYF
-	TRBV7-2	CALRQDLSYEQYF
-	TRBV7-9	CASSSEPLPGETQYF
-	TRBV27	CASSFLTSNYGYTF
-	TRBV29-1	CSVPGEVTREQFF
TRBD2	TRBV7-9	CASISEAGRGETQYF
TRBD2	TRBV28	CASSPGAGGHAETQYF
TRBD2	TRBV7-2	CASSLPAYREGSYEQYF
-	TRBV7-9	CASSFTRGRNTEAFF
TRBD1	TRBV11-3	CASSPSGDRETQYF
-	TRBV12-3/TRBV12-4	CASRSDRPEQYF
TRBD1	TRBV19	CASSIWTGPNEQFF
-	TRBV19	CASSISGPDTQYF
-	TRBV28	CASSTLGQTPYGYTF
TRBD2	TRBV28	CASSSTRTSENTGELFF
-	TRBV7-9	CASSSPAEVQPQHF
TRBD2	TRBV3-1	CASSPSGTSGFYEQYF